This entry lists 20 T cell receptor beta chains sequenced from one sample in a study of T-cell reconstitution after alpha-beta-depleted transplantation in children. Preparation of the TCRbeta library was carried out with unique molecular identifiers. From the PCR reads, TCRdb called clonotypes with MiXCR, one entry per CDR3 protein. The sample includes some 840,000 distinct CDR3 sequences, roughly 16% of them seen just once. The source material was PBMCs, mostly from graft donor cells, sampled 360 days after TCRalphabeta/CD19-depleted stem cell transplant. The receptors here all came from a male patient under 18 who had a stem cell transplant for acute lymphoblastic leukemia, so the T cells may come from the graft donor.

The rearrangement links TRBV21-1 to TRBJ2-5; TRBD1, as called in the table, went unchecked against the DNA. TRBV21-1 is listed as a pseudogene. The CDR3 loop spans 11 amino acids. DNA for the CDR3: TGTGCCGGGAAGTGGGGAGAGACCCAGTACTTC. Translating it yields CAGKWGETQYF.

This clonotype was detected many times. The germline gene is not matched at one end of the junction; a read error may be the cause. The chain carries TRBV5-1 and TRBJ2-7; 11 bases line up with TRBD2. Germline CDR1 SGHRS, CDR2 YFSETQ. CDR3 length: 15 amino acids. The CDR3 protein is CASSSGTSGSYEQYF. As DNA, the CDR3 is TGTGCCAGCAGTTCTGGGACTAGCGGTTCCTACGAGCAGTACTTC. The variable domain in full, completed from reference TRBV5-1 and TRBJ2-7, reads KAGVTQTPRYLIKTRGQQVTLSCSPISGHRSVSWYQQTPGQGLQFLFEYFSETQRNKGNFPGRFSGRQFSNSRSEMNVSTLELGDSALYLCASSSGTSGSYEQYFGPGTRLTVT.

The V and J genes are TRBV7-2 and TRBJ2-3; D is ambiguous. Deletions cut 5 bases from V and 2 bases from J, with 14 bases between. The length of the CDR3 is 15 residues. From germline, CDR1 is SGHTA and CDR2 FQGNSA. CDR3: CASSPRPTDTDTQYF. Written as DNA, the CDR3 is TGTGCCAGCAGCCCCCGACCAACAGACACAGATACGCAGTATTTT. The variable domain in full, completed from reference TRBV7-2 and TRBJ2-3, reads GAGVSQSPSNKVTEKGKDVELRCDPISGHTALYWYRQSLGQGLEFLIYFQGNSAPDKSGLPSDRFSAERTGGSVSTLTIQRTQQEDSAVYLCASSPRPTDTDTQYFGPGTRLTVL.

This CDR3 is CASSPRLAGKYNEQFF. The CDR3 DNA follows: TGTGCCAGCAGCCCCCGACTAGCGGGAAAATACAATGAGCAGTTCTTC. The chain links TRBV7-2 to TRBJ2-1; 11 bases fit TRBD2. The CDR3 covers 16 residues. Trimming removed 5 bases from V and 4 bases from J; junction bases left unmatched: 7. Per germline, CDR1 SGHTA and CDR2 FQGNSA.

V usage is TRBV11-2 and J usage is TRBJ2-3, with 14 bases that match TRBD2. There are 16 residues in the CDR3. After removal of 5 bases from V and 7 bases from J, the junction contained 8 bases not matched to a gene. Germline V gene sequence: CDR1 SGHAT, CDR2 FQNNGV. This CDR3 is CASSRLTSGRVYTQYF. The CDR3 DNA sequence: TGTGCCAGCAGCCGTCTGACTAGCGGGAGGGTATATACGCAGTATTTT.

This clonotype occurred a few times. The V call is TRBV5-1, the J call TRBJ1-4; 9 bases fit TRBD1. The CDR3 is made up of 16 amino acids. The germline gives CDR1 SGHRS, CDR2 YFSETQ. J gave up 2 bases and V 3 bases, and 5 bases lay outside the gene matches. The CDR3 DNA reads TGCGCCAGCAGCTCAGGGACAGGGTGGACTAATGAAAAACTGTTTTTT. This gives the protein CASSSGTGWTNEKLFF.

The table lists this clonotype with a count of one. This chain uses TRBV24-1 with TRBJ2-1; the D gene could be TRBD1 or TRBD2 (7 bases each). This CDR3 region has 19 residues. Trimming removed 5 bases from V and 7 bases from J, with 29 bases in between. CDR1 is KGHDR, CDR2 SFDVKD, per germline. DNA of the CDR3: TGTGCCACCAGTGGGACCAGGGGGTTTCTGGGGGACTATAATAATGAGCAGTTCTTC. Protein sequence: CATSGTRGFLGDYNNEQFF.

This clonotype was counted only a few times. V usage is TRBV6-1 and J usage is TRBJ1-1; D not certain. This CDR3 contains 14 residues. The germline CDR1 and CDR2 sequences are MNHNS and SASEGT. V lost 6 bases and J 0 bases, leaving 11 bases between the germline ends. CDR3 residues: CASRKRVMNTEAFF. CDR3 coding DNA: TGTGCCAGCAGGAAGAGGGTGATGAACACTGAAGCTTTCTTT.

This chain joins TRBV5-6 and TRBJ2-2, with TRBD1 matching over 9 bases. The CDR3 has 17 residues. Germline V CDR1 and CDR2: SGHDT, YYEEEE. V was pared by 5 bases and J by 1 base, with 9 bases of the junction left unmatched. The DNA of the CDR3 is TGTGCCAGCAGACGGACAGGGGCTACTATGAACACCGGGGAGCTGTTTTTT. Amino acids: CASRRTGATMNTGELFF. The variable domain in full, completed from reference TRBV5-6 and TRBJ2-2, reads DAGVTQSPTHLIKTRGQQVTLRCSPKSGHDTVSWYQQALGQGPQFIFQYYEEEERQRGNFPDRFSGHQFPNYSSELNVNALLLGDSALYLCASRRTGATMNTGELFFGEGSRLTVL.

This clonotype has at least ten counts. This chain links TRBV18 with TRBJ2-7; D ambiguous. Between the trimmed V and J ends, which lost 3 bases and 5 bases, there was a span of 11 bases. There are 13 residues in the CDR3. CDR1 and CDR2 (germline): KGHSH, LQKENI. The CDR3 sequence: CASSPMISNEQYF. DNA of the CDR3: TGTGCCAGCTCACCGATGATTAGCAACGAGCAGTACTTC.

The rearrangement links TRBV6-1 to TRBJ2-3; D unclear. Trimming shortened V by 7 bases and J by 3 bases, and 20 bases separated the two germline ends. The CDR3 runs to 16 residues. Germline CDR1 and CDR2: MNHNS and SASEGT. The CDR3 DNA reads as TGTGCCAGCACCATAGCAGCGCAACCTTGGACAGATACGCAGTATTTT. It codes for CASTIAAQPWTDTQYF.

This clonotype was counted ten times or more. The chain has TRBV20-1 and TRBJ2-3; D unresolved. Trimming removed 5 bases from V and 0 bases from J, with 15 bases in between. The germline gives CDR1 DFQATT, CDR2 SNEGSKA (reference sequence). The CDR3 is made up of 15 amino acids. The CDR3 DNA follows: TGCAGTGCTCCGAGGAGCCCGTTGAGCACAGATACGCAGTATTTT. Protein: CSAPRSPLSTDTQYF.

This clonotype was observed at least ten times. The V gene is TRBV3-1, the J gene TRBJ2-7; 7 positions match TRBD1. Germline lookup yields CDR1 LGHDT and CDR2 YNNKEL (reference sequence). Losses at the gene ends were 7 bases for V and 5 bases for J; bases not matched to a gene: 14. The CDR3 runs to 15 residues. The CDR3 region has the DNA TGTGCCAGCACGGCAAGGGGGCCGTATAGAGACGAGCAGTACTTC. It yields the protein CASTARGPYRDEQYF.

This clonotype was seen more than once but under ten times. V and J are TRBV7-6 and TRBJ1-1, with no clear D. The V gene's germline CDR1 is SGHVS and CDR2 FNYEAQ. The CDR3 sequence is 14 residues long. Deletions cut 5 bases from V and 1 base from J, with 11 bases between. In DNA, the CDR3 is TGTGCCAGCAGCCCATCGACTGAGAACACTGAAGCTTTCTTT. This encodes CASSPSTENTEAFF.

This clonotype was detected only a few times. V gene TRBV24-1 combines with J gene TRBJ2-1; 16 bases match TRBD2. The CDR3 length is 17 residues. V dropped 5 bases and J dropped 9; count of bases not matched to a gene: 9. Looked up from germline, CDR1 is KGHDR and CDR2 is SFDVKD. The CDR3 DNA is TGTGCCACCAGTGCTCTACCGGGACTAGCGGGAGGGGGTGAGCAGTTCTTC. It is translated as CATSALPGLAGGGEQFF.

A word on this clonotype: It may be a read error: a sequence one base away is much more abundant. This chain links TRBV6-1 with TRBJ2-2; tentative D call: TRBD2 (5 bases). The germline V gene has CDR1 MNHNS and CDR2 SASEGT. This CDR3 spans 16 amino acids. In nucleotides, the CDR3 is TGTGCCAGCAGGCCCTTGGGCCAGCCCCACACCGGGGAGCCGTTTTTT. It specifies CASRPLGQPHTGEPFF.

The chain links TRBV12-3 or TRBV12-4 to TRBJ2-2; D could derive from TRBD1 or TRBD2 (7 bases each). V was trimmed by 2 bases and J by 4 bases, leaving 11 bases between them. The CDR3 is 15 amino acids. CDR3 sequence: CASSLTRGGTGELFF. CDR3 nucleotide sequence: TGTGCCAGCAGTTTAACCAGGGGGGGCACCGGGGAGCTGTTTTTT.

This clonotype was detected only a few times. The CDR3 reads CASSVDLRSGELFF. The CDR3 DNA is TGTGCCAGCAGCGTGGACCTTAGAAGCGGGGAGCTGTTTTTT. The chain has TRBV9 and TRBJ2-2; D not resolved. Deletions cut 2 bases from V and 7 bases from J, with 12 bases between. This CDR3 has 14 amino acids. The germline V gene encodes CDR1 SGDLS and CDR2 YYNGEE.

This clonotype appeared a few times. The chain joins TRBV3-1 to TRBJ2-1; 13 bases match TRBD2. The CDR3 contains 16 residues. The V gene's germline CDR1 is LGHDT and CDR2 YNNKEL (reference sequence). Trimming removed 6 bases from V and 5 bases from J; junction bases left unmatched: 7. CDR3: CASRLAGGPFNNEQFF. The CDR3 DNA reads TGTGCCAGCAGACTAGCGGGAGGGCCTTTTAACAATGAGCAGTTCTTC.

The chain recombines TRBV4-1 with TRBJ2-7, with 8 nucleotides matching TRBD1. J lost 2 bases, V lost 11 bases, and 14 bases had no gene match. CDR1 MGHRA and CDR2 YSYEKL come from the germline V gene. This CDR3 contains 15 residues. CDR3 sequence: CAAGTLQGAAYEQYF. The CDR3 coding sequence is TGCGCCGCCGGGACTCTCCAGGGGGCGGCCTACGAGCAGTACTTC.